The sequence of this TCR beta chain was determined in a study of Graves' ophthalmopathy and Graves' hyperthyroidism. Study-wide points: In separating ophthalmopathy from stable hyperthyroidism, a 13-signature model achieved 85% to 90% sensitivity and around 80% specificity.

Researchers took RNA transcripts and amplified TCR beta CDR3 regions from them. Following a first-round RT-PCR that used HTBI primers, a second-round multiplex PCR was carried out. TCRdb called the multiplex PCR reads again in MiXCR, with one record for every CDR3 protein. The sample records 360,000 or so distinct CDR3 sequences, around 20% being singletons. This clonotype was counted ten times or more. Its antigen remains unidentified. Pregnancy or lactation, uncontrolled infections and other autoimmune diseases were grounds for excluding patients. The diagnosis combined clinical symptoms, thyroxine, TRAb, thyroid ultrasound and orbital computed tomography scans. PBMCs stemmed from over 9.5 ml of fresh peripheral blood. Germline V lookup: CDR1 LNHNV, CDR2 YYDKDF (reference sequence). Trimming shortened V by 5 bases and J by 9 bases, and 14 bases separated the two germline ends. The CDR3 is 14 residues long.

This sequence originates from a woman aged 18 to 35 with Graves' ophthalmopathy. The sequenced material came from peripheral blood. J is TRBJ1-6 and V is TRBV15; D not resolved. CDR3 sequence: CATSANEPSSPLHF. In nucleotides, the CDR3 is TGTGCCACCAGCGCCAACGAACCCAGTTCACCCCTCCACTTT.